This T cell receptor beta chain was sequenced during a study of T-cell memory formation after mild COVID-19. Study details: TCR clusters mostly belonged to single donors. Study observations and caveats: CD4+ contracting clones were mainly CM and EM; CD8+ ones, EMRA. Proof of SARS-CoV-2 specificity was absent for the second-wave clones that crested on day 37.

One entry per CDR3 protein, called by TCRdb with MiXCR from the 5' RACE reads. The table shows under 550,000 distinct CDR3 sequences, with roughly 18% occurring only once. This CDR3 has 13 amino acids. CDR1 is SGHTA, CDR2 FQGNSA, per germline. Trimming took off 1 base at V and 10 bases at J, with 13 bases between the two ends. This clonotype has a handful of counts. What it recognizes is unknown. The sequenced sample consisted of PBMCs or a T cell subset sorted from them (not recorded which). This sequence originates from a man aged 18 to 30 who had mild COVID-19 (a few samples of this study predate the infection). Cell type and time point are not known. The chain recombines TRBV7-2 with TRBJ1-1; TRBD1 is a possible D gene (6 bases). CDR3 region: CASSLVGGHGAFF. CDR3 DNA: TGTGCCAGCAGCTTAGTCGGGGGGCATGGAGCTTTCTTT.